This TCR beta chain was captured in a study of OX40 agonist ivuxolimab in advanced cancers. Study-wide background: Recorded diagnoses for dose-escalation patients were hepatocellular carcinoma, melanoma, renal cell or head and neck cancer.

TCRdb's table, derived via immunoSEQ multiplex PCR, lists solely in-frame clones and lacks some. The sample has 85,000 or so clones, 65% to 90% seen once. CDR1 is MNHNY and CDR2 is SVGAGI in the germline V gene (reference sequence). This CDR3 region has 16 residues. The V and J ends lost 0 bases and 4 bases respectively, with 15 bases between them. The sequencing here drew on CD4+ or CD8+ T cells sorted from blood, taken in a trial of the OX40 agonist ivuxolimab. The source of this sequence is an adult with an advanced solid tumor such as melanoma, head and neck, liver or kidney cancer. V gene TRBV6-6 combines with J gene TRBJ1-2; no definite D call. The CDR3, as DNA: TGTGCCAGCAGTTACTCTCAGAACGCAGCCTCCTATGGCTACACCTTC. This gives the protein CASSYSQNAASYGYTF.